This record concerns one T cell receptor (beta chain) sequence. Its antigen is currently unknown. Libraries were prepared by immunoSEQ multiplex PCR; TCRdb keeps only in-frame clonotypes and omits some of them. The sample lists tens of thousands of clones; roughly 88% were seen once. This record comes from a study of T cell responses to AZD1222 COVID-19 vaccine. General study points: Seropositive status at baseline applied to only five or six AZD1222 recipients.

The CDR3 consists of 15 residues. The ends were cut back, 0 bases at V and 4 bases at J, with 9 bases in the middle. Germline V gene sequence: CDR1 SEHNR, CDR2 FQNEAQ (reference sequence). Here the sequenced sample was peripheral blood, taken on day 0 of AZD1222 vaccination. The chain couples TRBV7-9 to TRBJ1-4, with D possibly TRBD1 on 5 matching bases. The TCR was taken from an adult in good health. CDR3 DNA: TGTGCCAGCAGCTTAGCGGGGCGGAATAATGAAAAACTGTTTTTT. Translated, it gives CASSLAGRNNEKLFF.